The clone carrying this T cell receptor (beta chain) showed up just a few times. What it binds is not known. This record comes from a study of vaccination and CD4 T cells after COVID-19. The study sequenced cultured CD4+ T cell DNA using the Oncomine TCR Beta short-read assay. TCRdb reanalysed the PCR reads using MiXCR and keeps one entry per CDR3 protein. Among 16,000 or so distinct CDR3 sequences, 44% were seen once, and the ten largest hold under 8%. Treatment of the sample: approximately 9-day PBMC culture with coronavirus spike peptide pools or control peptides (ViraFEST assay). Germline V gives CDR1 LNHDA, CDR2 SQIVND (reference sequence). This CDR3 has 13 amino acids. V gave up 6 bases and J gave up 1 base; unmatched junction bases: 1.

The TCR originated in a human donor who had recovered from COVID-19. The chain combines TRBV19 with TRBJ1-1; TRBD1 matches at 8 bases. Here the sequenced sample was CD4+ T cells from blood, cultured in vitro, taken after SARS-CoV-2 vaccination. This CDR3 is CASRDRANTEAFF. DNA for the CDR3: TGTGCCAGTAGGGACAGGGCGAACACTGAAGCTTTCTTT.